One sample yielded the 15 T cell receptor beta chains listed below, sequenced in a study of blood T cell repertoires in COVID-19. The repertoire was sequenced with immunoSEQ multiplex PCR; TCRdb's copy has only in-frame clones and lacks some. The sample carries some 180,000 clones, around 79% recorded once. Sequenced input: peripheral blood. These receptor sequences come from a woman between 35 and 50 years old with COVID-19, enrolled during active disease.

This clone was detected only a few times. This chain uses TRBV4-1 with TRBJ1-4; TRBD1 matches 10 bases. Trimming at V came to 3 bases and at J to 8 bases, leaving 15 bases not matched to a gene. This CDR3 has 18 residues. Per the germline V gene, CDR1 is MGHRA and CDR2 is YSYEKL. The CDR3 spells CASSHRGQGEFGREKLFF. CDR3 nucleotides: TGCGCCAGCAGCCACCGCGGACAGGGGGAGTTTGGAAGGGAAAAACTGTTTTTT.

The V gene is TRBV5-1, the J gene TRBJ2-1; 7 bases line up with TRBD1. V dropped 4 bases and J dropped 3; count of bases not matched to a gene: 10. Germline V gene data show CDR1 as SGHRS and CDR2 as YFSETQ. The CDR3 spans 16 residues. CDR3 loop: CASSTEAGTDYNEQFF. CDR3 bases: TGCGCCAGCAGCACAGAGGCCGGGACAGACTACAATGAGCAGTTCTTC.

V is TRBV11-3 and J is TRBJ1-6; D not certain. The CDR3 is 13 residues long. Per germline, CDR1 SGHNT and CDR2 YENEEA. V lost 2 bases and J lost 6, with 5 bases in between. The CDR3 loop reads CASSLTLNSPLHF. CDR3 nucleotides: TGTGCCAGCAGCTTAACTCTTAATTCACCCCTCCACTTT.

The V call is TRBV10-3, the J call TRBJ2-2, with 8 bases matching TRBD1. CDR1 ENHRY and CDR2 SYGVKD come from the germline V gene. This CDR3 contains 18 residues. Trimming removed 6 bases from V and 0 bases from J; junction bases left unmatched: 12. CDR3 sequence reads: CAISGTGGWGSNTGELFF. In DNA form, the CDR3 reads TGTGCCATCAGCGGAACAGGGGGTTGGGGTTCGAACACCGGGGAGCTGTTTTTT.

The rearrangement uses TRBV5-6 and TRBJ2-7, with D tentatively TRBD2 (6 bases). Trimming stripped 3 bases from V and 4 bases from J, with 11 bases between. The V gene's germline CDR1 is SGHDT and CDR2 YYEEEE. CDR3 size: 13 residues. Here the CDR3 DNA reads TGTGCCAGCAGCTCGGGGGATAGGTACGAGCAGTACTTC. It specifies CASSSGDRYEQYF.

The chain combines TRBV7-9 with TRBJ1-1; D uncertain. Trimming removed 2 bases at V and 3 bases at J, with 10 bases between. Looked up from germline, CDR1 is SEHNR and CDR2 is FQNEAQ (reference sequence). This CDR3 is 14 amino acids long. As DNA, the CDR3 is TGTGCCAGCAGCTTAATAAAGCAGGACACTGAAGCTTTCTTT. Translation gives CASSLIKQDTEAFF.

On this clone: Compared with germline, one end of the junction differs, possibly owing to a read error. The CDR3 DNA sequence: TGTGCCAGCAGTACCGGGACTAGCGGAGAGGCCCAGTACTTC. Translating gives CASSTGTSGEAQYF. The gene calls are TRBV6-6 and TRBJ2-5; 11 bases are shared with TRBD2. This CDR3 region has 14 residues. The germline CDR1 and CDR2 sequences are MNHNY and SVGAGI (reference sequence).

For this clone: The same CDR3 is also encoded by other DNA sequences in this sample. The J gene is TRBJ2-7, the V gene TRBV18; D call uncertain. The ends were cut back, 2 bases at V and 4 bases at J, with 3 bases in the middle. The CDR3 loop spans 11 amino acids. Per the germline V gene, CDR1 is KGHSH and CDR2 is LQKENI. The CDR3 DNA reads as TGTGCCAGCTCACCAGAGTACGAGCAGTACTTC. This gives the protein CASSPEYEQYF.

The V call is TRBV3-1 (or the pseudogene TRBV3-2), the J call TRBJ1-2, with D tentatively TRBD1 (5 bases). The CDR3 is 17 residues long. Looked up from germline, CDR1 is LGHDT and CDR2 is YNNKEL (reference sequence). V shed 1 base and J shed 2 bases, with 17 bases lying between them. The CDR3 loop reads CASSQAFTRQTNYGYTF. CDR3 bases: TGTGCCAGCAGCCAAGCCTTCACTCGACAGACCAACTATGGCTACACCTTC.

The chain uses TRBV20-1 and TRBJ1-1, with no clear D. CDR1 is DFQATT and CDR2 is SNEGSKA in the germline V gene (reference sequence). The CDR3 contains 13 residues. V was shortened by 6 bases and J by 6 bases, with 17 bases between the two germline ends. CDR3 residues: CSASFGSRAEAFF. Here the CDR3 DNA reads TGCAGTGCCAGTTTCGGGTCTCGGGCTGAAGCTTTCTTT.

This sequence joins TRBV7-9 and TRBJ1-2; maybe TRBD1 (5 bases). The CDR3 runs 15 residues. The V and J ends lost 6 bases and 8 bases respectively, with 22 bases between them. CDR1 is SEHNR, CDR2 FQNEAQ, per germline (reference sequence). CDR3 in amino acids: CASRIGEVAPWGYTF. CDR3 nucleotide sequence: TGTGCCAGCAGGATAGGGGAGGTTGCGCCTTGGGGCTACACCTTC. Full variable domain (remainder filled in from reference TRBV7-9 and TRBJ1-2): DTGVSQNPRHKITKRGQNVTFRCDPISEHNRLYWYRQTLGQGPEFLTYFQNEAQLEKSRLLSDRFSAERPKGSFSTLEIQRTEQGDSAMYLCASRIGEVAPWGYTFGSGTRLTVV.

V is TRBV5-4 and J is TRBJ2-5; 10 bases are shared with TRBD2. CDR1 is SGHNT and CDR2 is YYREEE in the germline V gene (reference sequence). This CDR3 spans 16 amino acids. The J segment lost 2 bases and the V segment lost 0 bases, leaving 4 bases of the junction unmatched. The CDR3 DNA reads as TGTGCCAGCAGCTTGGCGCCTAGCGGGGGTCAAGAGACCCAGTACTTC. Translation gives CASSLAPSGGQETQYF.

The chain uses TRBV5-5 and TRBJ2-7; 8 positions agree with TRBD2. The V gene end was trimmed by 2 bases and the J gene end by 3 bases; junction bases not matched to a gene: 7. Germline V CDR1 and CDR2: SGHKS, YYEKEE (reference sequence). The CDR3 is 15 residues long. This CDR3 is CASSLPPAGVYEQYF. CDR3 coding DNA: TGTGCCAGCAGCTTACCTCCAGCGGGAGTCTACGAGCAGTACTTC.

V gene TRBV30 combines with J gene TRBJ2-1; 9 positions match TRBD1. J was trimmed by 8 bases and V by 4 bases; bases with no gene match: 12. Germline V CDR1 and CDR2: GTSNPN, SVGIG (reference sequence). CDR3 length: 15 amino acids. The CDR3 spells CAWTSGQGWFDEQFF. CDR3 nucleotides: TGTGCCTGGACCAGCGGACAGGGGTGGTTCGATGAGCAGTTCTTC.

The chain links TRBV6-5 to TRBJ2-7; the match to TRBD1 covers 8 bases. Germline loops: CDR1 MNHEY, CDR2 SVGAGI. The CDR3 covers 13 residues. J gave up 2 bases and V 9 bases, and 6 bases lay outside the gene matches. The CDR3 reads CARPGQETYEQYF. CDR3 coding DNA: TGTGCCAGACCGGGACAGGAAACCTACGAGCAGTACTTC.